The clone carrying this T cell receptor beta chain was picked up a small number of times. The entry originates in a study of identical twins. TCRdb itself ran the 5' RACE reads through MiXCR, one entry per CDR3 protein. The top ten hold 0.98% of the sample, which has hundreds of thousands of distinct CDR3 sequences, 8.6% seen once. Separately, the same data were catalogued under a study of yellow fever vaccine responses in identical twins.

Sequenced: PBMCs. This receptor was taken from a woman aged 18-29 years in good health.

CDR3 in amino acids: CASSRTEGFTDTQYF. The CDR3 bases are TGTGCCAGCAGCCGGACGGAGGGTTTCACAGATACGCAGTATTTT. The chain employs TRBV7-6 and TRBJ2-3, with D tentatively TRBD2 (6 bases). The CDR3 sequence is 15 residues long. Germline V lookup: CDR1 SGHVS, CDR2 FNYEAQ. Trimming cost V 5 bases and J 2 bases, with 14 bases left between them. Using reference TRBV7-6 and TRBJ2-3 for the parts outside the CDR3, the full variable domain is GAGVSQSPRYKVTKRGQDVALRCDPISGHVSLYWYRQALGQGPEFLTYFNYEAQQDKSGLPNDRFSAERPEGSISTLTIQRTEQRDSAMYRCASSRTEGFTDTQYFGPGTRLTVL.